What follows are 8 T cell receptor beta chains derived from one specimen sequenced in a study of blood T cell repertoires in COVID-19. Assay: immunoSEQ multiplex PCR; the TCRdb copy retains only in-frame clones and omits some. The sample consists of 90,000 to 140,000 clones, about 85% of them appearing once. The sequencing input was peripheral blood. The source is a man aged 50 or older with acute or convalescent COVID-19.

The chain carries TRBV7-9 and TRBJ2-7; 13 bases map to TRBD2. There are 15 residues in the CDR3. In germline, CDR1 is SEHNR, CDR2 FQNEAQ (reference sequence). The V gene end was trimmed by 5 bases and the J gene end by 2 bases; junction bases not matched to a gene: 3. CDR3 loop: CASSPTSGRPYEQYF. In DNA form, the CDR3 reads TGTGCCAGCAGCCCGACTAGCGGGAGGCCCTACGAGCAGTACTTC.

CDR3 amino acids: CASSQPAALGGGLYEQYF. The CDR3 coding sequence is TGCGCCAGCAGCCAGCCCGCCGCGCTGGGGGGAGGCCTCTACGAGCAGTACTTC. The chain joins TRBV5-1 to TRBJ2-7; D possibly corresponds to TRBD2 (6 bases). Germline CDR1 and CDR2: SGHRS and YFSETQ. The V end was cut by 4 bases, the J end by 3 bases, with 26 bases between. The CDR3 is made up of 18 amino acids.

The J gene is TRBJ1-1, the V gene TRBV14; D gene uncertain. The CDR3 runs 13 residues. Between the trimmed V and J ends, which lost 2 bases and 0 bases, there was a span of 4 bases. The germline V gene has CDR1 SGHDN and CDR2 FVKESK. In DNA, the CDR3 is TGTGCCAGCAGCCAACGGGTGAACACTGAAGCTTTCTTT. As protein: CASSQRVNTEAFF.

The chain recombines TRBV10-2 with TRBJ1-6; 10 bases map to TRBD1. The CDR3 extends over 15 amino acids. V shed 6 bases, J shed 6 bases, and the junction held 5 bases outside the gene matches. Germline assignment: CDR1 WSHSY and CDR2 SAAADI. The CDR3 spells CASRTGGFSNSPLHF. CDR3 sequence (DNA): TGCGCCAGCAGGACAGGGGGCTTTTCTAATTCACCCCTCCACTTT.

The chain couples TRBV3-1 (or the pseudogene TRBV3-2) to TRBJ2-7; the match to TRBD2 covers 9 bases. Germline loops: CDR1 LGHDT, CDR2 YNNKEL (reference sequence). This CDR3 is built from 16 residues. V trimming: 3 bases; J trimming: 6 bases; junction bases outside the gene matches: 12. The CDR3 is CASSQGASGERGEQYF. In DNA form, the CDR3 reads TGTGCCAGCAGCCAGGGGGCTAGCGGGGAGCGGGGCGAGCAGTACTTC.

This chain uses TRBV5-1 with TRBJ2-5; D gene ambiguous. Germline V CDR1 and CDR2: SGHRS, YFSETQ. The length of the CDR3 is 11 residues. V lost 5 bases and J lost 3, with 5 bases in between. CDR3 loop: CASSREETQYF. The CDR3 nucleotides read TGCGCCAGCAGTCGTGAAGAGACCCAGTACTTC.

J is TRBJ2-7 and V is TRBV30; 7 positions agree with TRBD2. The CDR3 length is 15 residues. V lost 2 bases and J lost 1; bases outside the gene matches: 8. Germline V gene lookup returns CDR1 GTSNPN and CDR2 SVGIG (reference sequence). The CDR3 is CAWSPRASGSYEQYF. In DNA form, the CDR3 reads TGTGCCTGGAGTCCCAGGGCTAGCGGTTCCTACGAGCAGTACTTC.

V gene TRBV15 combines with J gene TRBJ1-6; 7 nucleotides match TRBD1. The CDR3 consists of 16 residues. V gave up 2 bases and J gave up 7 bases; unmatched junction bases: 8. Germline CDR1 LNHNV, CDR2 YYDKDF (reference sequence). The CDR3 nucleotides are TGTGCCACCAGCAGACCTCCGGGACAGAGGAATTCACCCCTCCACTTT. It is translated as CATSRPPGQRNSPLHF.